The next 21 T cell receptor beta chains were all read from a single sample in a study of monozygotic twins with inflammatory bowel disease. TCRdb derives one entry per CDR3 protein from the 5' RACE reads, leaving out DNA. This sample contains approximately 210,000 distinct CDR3 sequences. Sequenced material: blood. These receptors were taken from a human donor with ulcerative colitis or Crohn's disease, or a healthy co-twin of an affected twin (not recorded which).

The chain recombines TRBV20-1 with TRBJ2-2; TCRdb's assignment of TRBD2 cannot be checked, as there is no DNA. This CDR3 region has 16 residues. Per germline, CDR1 DFQATT and CDR2 SNEGSKA (reference sequence). Here the CDR3 reads CSARDGVGHNTGELFF.

The chain employs TRBV12-3 or TRBV12-4 and TRBJ2-2. The length of the CDR3 is 14 residues. CDR3 loop: CASSETSNTGELIF.

The chain joins TRBV7-3 to TRBJ2-3; TCRdb's D call, TRBD2, is unchecked because there is no DNA. The CDR3 loop spans 22 amino acids. The germline V gene has CDR1 SGHTA and CDR2 FQGTGA. CDR3 protein: CASSLKLAWGTSGKQNTDTQYF.

The chain joins TRBV5-1 to TRBJ2-7. There are 12 residues in the CDR3. Germline CDR1 reads SGHRS; CDR2 reads YFSETQ. CDR3 region: CASSLDTSEQYF.

The J gene is TRBJ2-1, the V gene TRBV19; TCRdb selects TRBD1, and the lack of DNA leaves this call unchecked. Germline lookup yields CDR1 LNHDA and CDR2 SQIVND (reference sequence). This CDR3 comprises 16 residues. This CDR3 reads CASSMSRDRVFNEQFF.

This chain links TRBV5-6 with TRBJ1-1; without DNA, the TCRdb call of TRBD1 cannot be checked. Germline-derived CDR1 and CDR2 are SGHDT and YYEEEE. This CDR3 has 14 amino acids. The CDR3 here is CASSRGGQVAEAFF.

The chain employs TRBV20-1 and TRBJ2-1; TCRdb proposes TRBD2, but this gene call is untestable without DNA. The germline gives CDR1 DFQATT, CDR2 SNEGSKA (reference sequence). CDR3 length: 16 residues. CDR3 sequence: CSARALTGTSSNEQFF.

This chain joins TRBV7-6 and TRBJ1-2; TCRdb selects TRBD1, and the lack of DNA leaves this call unchecked. The CDR3 is 20 residues long. The V gene's germline CDR1 is SGHVS and CDR2 FNYEAQ. CDR3: CASSLSYATGATVTGSGYTF. The full variable domain, its missing parts supplied by reference TRBV7-6 and TRBJ1-2, is GAGVSQSPRYKVTKRGQDVALRCDPISGHVSLYWYRQALGQGPEFLTYFNYEAQQDKSGLPNDRFSAERPEGSISTLTIQRTEQRDSAMYRCASSLSYATGATVTGSGYTFGSGTRLTVV.

CDR3 in amino acids: CASSQQGLGEKLFF. The V call is TRBV5-4, the J call TRBJ1-4; the D call of TRBD1 rests on TCRdb alone, since no DNA is present to check it. The length of the CDR3 is 14 residues. Germline lookup yields CDR1 SGHNT and CDR2 YYREEE (reference sequence).

CDR3 sequence: CASSVTSGSELFF. The chain combines TRBV6-5 with TRBJ2-1; TCRdb's D call, TRBD2, is unchecked because there is no DNA. Germline assignment: CDR1 MNHEY and CDR2 SVGAGI. CDR3 length: 13 amino acids.

The chain is built from TRBV6-2 or TRBV6-3 and TRBJ1-4. The CDR3 contains 16 residues. Germline V gene lookup returns CDR1 MNHEY and CDR2 SVGEGT. The CDR3 protein is CASGSSWRYSNEKLFF.

This chain connects TRBV6-5 to TRBJ1-2; the D call from TCRdb, TRBD1, cannot be confirmed without DNA. CDR1 MNHEY and CDR2 SVGAGI come from the germline V gene. The CDR3 is made up of 15 amino acids. This chain's CDR3 is CASSFLAGQGNGYTF.

This chain connects TRBV30 to TRBJ2-5; with no DNA, the TCRdb D assignment of TRBD2 cannot be verified. CDR1 is GTSNPN, CDR2 SVGIG, per germline (reference sequence). This CDR3 is built from 13 residues. The CDR3 region is CAWRRGPSETQYF.

V and J are TRBV6-5 and TRBJ1-2; TCRdb picks TRBD1, but there is no DNA to check that call. The V gene's germline CDR1 is MNHEY and CDR2 SVGAGI. This CDR3 has 13 residues. CDR3 residues: CASTPQGNGGYTF.

The chain links TRBV6-5 to TRBJ1-6; TCRdb calls TRBD1, which cannot be checked without DNA. Germline V CDR1 and CDR2: MNHEY, SVGAGI. CDR3 size: 16 residues. This CDR3 is CASSYELRGQNSPLHF.

The gene calls are TRBV5-1 and TRBJ2-4; without DNA, the TCRdb call of TRBD1 cannot be checked. CDR3 length: 17 amino acids. Germline lookup yields CDR1 SGHRS and CDR2 YFSETQ. Here the CDR3 reads CASSPQDSLRSKNIQYF.

V gene TRBV12-3 or TRBV12-4 combines with J gene TRBJ2-1. This CDR3 has 16 residues. CDR3 loop: CASIQRRFSSYNEQFF.

The CDR3: CVSEGQGNEQYF. V and J are TRBV3-1 and TRBJ2-7; TCRdb lists TRBD1, though no DNA is available to test this call. There are 12 residues in the CDR3. CDR1 and CDR2 (germline): LGHDT, YNNKEL (reference sequence).

The chain recombines TRBV5-1 with TRBJ2-7. Germline CDR1 and CDR2: SGHRS and YFSETQ. The CDR3 spans 13 residues. This CDR3 reads CASSPIENYEQYF.

The chain uses TRBV18 and TRBJ1-1; checking the TCRdb D call of TRBD1 is not possible without DNA. The CDR3 totals 15 residues. The V gene's germline CDR1 is KGHSH and CDR2 LQKENI. CDR3: CASSLGDRRYTEAFF.

This chain links TRBV4-2 with TRBJ1-1. The length of the CDR3 is 14 residues. Germline values: CDR1 LGHNA, CDR2 YNFKEQ. The chain's CDR3 is CASSREGTAGEAFF.